These T cell receptor beta chains were read from a single sample in a study of T-cell reconstitution after alpha-beta-depleted transplantation in children. TCRdb called the PCR reads again in MiXCR, with one record for every CDR3 protein. The repertoire holds approximately 300,000 distinct CDR3 sequences, under 14% seen once, with 23% in the top ten. Material: peripheral blood, obtained 180 days after TCRalphabeta/CD19-depleted stem cell transplant. These receptors all come from a male patient aged 2-10 years who had a stem cell transplant for chronic granulomatous disease, so the T cells may come from the graft donor. CDR3s include the opening cysteine and the closing phenylalanine or tryptophan. Fields, in order: clone size, D gene, V gene, J gene, CDR3 DNA, CDR3 protein. The D gene is left open where the match is weak. Some rows have no size entry. The others give once, few or many, or a class for an expanded clone.

>many|NA|TRBV5-4|TRBJ2-1
TGTGCCAGCAGCGACAGCTCCTACAATGAGCAGTTCTTC
CASSDSSYNEQFF
>many|NA|TRBV11-2|TRBJ1-1
TGTGCCAGCAGCTGGGGGGCAGGGCGGGTCCCTGAAGCTTTCTTT
CASSWGAGRVPEAFF
>NA|NA|TRBV5-5|TRBJ2-7
TGTGCCAGCAGCGCGGGGCTATTCTGCGAGCAGTACTTC
CASSAGLFCEQYF
>many|NA|TRBV28|TRBJ2-2
TGTGCCAGCAGTTTAACGGTGGCTTTAACTAGGGGTACCGGGGAGCTGTTTTTT
CASSLTVALTRGTGELFF
>many|TRBD2|TRBV11-3|TRBJ2-3
TGTGCCAGCAGCGAGAAGCGGGGTCGGTTGGATACGCAGTATTTT
CASSEKRGRLDTQYF
>many|TRBD2|TRBV20-1|TRBJ2-3
TGCAGTGCTAGACATAGCGGGGGTGATACGCAGTATTTT
CSARHSGGDTQYF
>many|NA|TRBV3-1|TRBJ2-5
TGTGCCAGCAGCCCACCCGGGACACACGAAAGTACTGTGAGAGAGACCCAGTACTTC
CASSPPGTHESTVRETQYF
>many|TRBD2|TRBV27|TRBJ2-1
TGTGCCAGCAGTCCTCAAGCGGGAGCTGCCTATGAGCAGTTCTTC
CASSPQAGAAYEQFF
>few|NA|TRBV2|TRBJ2-1
TGTGCCAGCTTTGGTCCGCGGTCGGAGGGCAGCTCCTACAATGAGCAGTTCTTC
CASFGPRSEGSSYNEQFF
>many|TRBD2|TRBV13|TRBJ2-2
TGTGCCAGCAGCCCCTTACTAGCGGACACCGGGGAGCTGTTTTTT
CASSPLLADTGELFF
>NA|TRBD2|TRBV12-3/TRBV12-4|TRBJ2-7
TGTGCCAGCGGTTTTGCCGTTAGCGGGATAAGGGAGCAGTACTTC
CASGFAVSGIREQYF
>many|TRBD2|TRBV13|TRBJ2-3
TGTGCCAGCAGCTTATGGATTTCGGGACTAGCCTTTTCGGATACGCAGTATTTT
CASSLWISGLAFSDTQYF
>many|NA|TRBV9|TRBJ2-5
TGTGCCAGCAGCGCAGGGGACGTCGAGACCCAGTACTTC
CASSAGDVETQYF
>many|NA|TRBV12-3/TRBV12-4|TRBJ2-4
TGTGCCAGCAGTTTCGGGGTTGCCAAAAACATTCAGTACTTC
CASSFGVAKNIQYF
>few|TRBD2|TRBV3-1|TRBJ2-5
TGTGCCAGCAGCCCGACATTAAGCGGAATAGCGGGGGTCCGGGAGACCCAGTACTTC
CASSPTLSGIAGVRETQYF
>many|TRBD2|TRBV6-2/TRBV6-3|TRBJ2-1
TGTGCCAGCAAGGCCCTCCTAGCGGGGGCTTTTAATGAGCAGTTCTTC
CASKALLAGAFNEQFF
>many|NA|TRBV20-1|TRBJ2-2
TGCAGTGCTAGGGCGGGCCCGAACACCGGGGAGCTGTTTTTT
CSARAGPNTGELFF
>few|TRBD2|TRBV20-1|TRBJ2-3
TGCAGTGCTAGCCAGCGGGAGGGAACAGATACGCAGTATTTT
CSASQREGTDTQYF
>many|NA|TRBV12-3/TRBV12-4|TRBJ1-1
TGTGCCAGCAGTCAAACGGCGCTAGGGGCCGGGGGTTTCTTT
CASSQTALGAGGFF
>many|NA|TRBV7-6|TRBJ1-4
TGTGCCAGCAGCCCCTGGGCTAATGAAAAACTGTTTTTT
CASSPWANEKLFF
>many|NA|TRBV20-1|TRBJ2-1
TGCACCACATCAAGAGGGGGGAGGGACTACAATGAGCAGTTCTTC
CTTSRGGRDYNEQFF
>many|NA|TRBV5-1|TRBJ2-5
TGCGCCAGCAGCTTGGAGTGGTCGGGAGAGACCCAGTACTTC
CASSLEWSGETQYF
>many|NA|TRBV7-9|TRBJ2-1
TGTGCCAGCAGCTTTTTAGGAAACTCCTACAATGAGCAGTTCTTC
CASSFLGNSYNEQFF
>many|NA|TRBV5-5|TRBJ2-3
TGTGCCAGCAGCTTGGTTGCGATCCGGCGAGATACGCAGTATTTT
CASSLVAIRRDTQYF
>few|NA|TRBV18|TRBJ2-5
TGTGCCAGCTCACCACTGGGACTCCAAGAGACCCAGTACTTC
CASSPLGLQETQYF
>many|NA|TRBV11-3|TRBJ2-5
TGTGCCAGCAGCAAAGGGAGGCCCCCAGAGACCCAGTACTTC
CASSKGRPPETQYF
>many|NA|TRBV27|TRBJ2-7
TGTGCCAGCAGTTTTCGAGGGCGAGCCTCCTACGAGCAGTACTTC
CASSFRGRASYEQYF
>many|NA|TRBV29-1|TRBJ2-2
TGCAGCGTTGAAAGAACCGGGGAGCTGTTTTTT
CSVERTGELFF
>many|TRBD2|TRBV20-1|TRBJ2-7
TGCAGTGCCATCAGCGGGGAAAGCTCCTACGAGCAGTACTTC
CSAISGESSYEQYF
>many|TRBD1|TRBV5-6|TRBJ2-1
TGTGCCAGCAGCTTTACCGGGACAGGGGCGATCTTC
CASSFTGTGAIF
>many|TRBD2|TRBV5-1|TRBJ2-5
TGCGCCAGCAGCTTTGGGGCGGGAGAAGAGACCCAGTACTTC
CASSFGAGEETQYF
>many|TRBD2|TRBV7-3|TRBJ2-1
TGTGCCAGCAGCTTAAAGGGTAGCGGGGGTTACAATGAGCAGTTCTTC
CASSLKGSGGYNEQFF
>many|NA|TRBV20-1|TRBJ1-4
TGCAGTGCTGGAAGAGAGGAAAAACTGTTTTTT
CSAGREEKLFF
>many|NA|TRBV12-3/TRBV12-4|TRBJ2-2
TGTGCCAGTTCTACCACCGGGGAGCTGTTTTTT
CASSTTGELFF
>many|TRBD1|TRBV20-1|TRBJ2-5
TGCAGTGCTAGAGCGACGGACAGGGGCCAAGAGACCCAGTACTTC
CSARATDRGQETQYF
>NA|NA|TRBV5-1|TRBJ1-1
TGCGCCAGCAGCATCGACAGAATGAACACTGAAGCTTTCTTT
CASSIDRMNTEAFF
>many|NA|TRBV4-3|TRBJ2-1
TGCGCCAGCAGCCAAGCAGCCCGACGGGCCAGGGACAATGAGCAGTTCTTC
CASSQAARRARDNEQFF
>many|TRBD2|TRBV19|TRBJ2-1
TGTGCCAGTAGTGCCATAGCGGGGGGGCAGTGGGATGAGCAGTTCTTC
CASSAIAGGQWDEQFF
>many|TRBD2|TRBV20-1|TRBJ2-3
TGCAGTGCTAGAGAGGGCGGGGGGGCCCTTACGCAGTATTTT
CSAREGGGALTQYF
>many|TRBD1|TRBV7-7|TRBJ1-2
TGTGCCAGCAACCCGGGACAGACTACCCATGGCTACACCTTC
CASNPGQTTHGYTF
>many|NA|TRBV15|TRBJ2-6
TGTGCCACCAGTCATTTGTCCTCTGGGGCCAACGTCCTGACTTTC
CATSHLSSGANVLTF
>NA|TRBD1|TRBV28|TRBJ2-7
TGTGCCAGCAGTCCAGTAGGGACAGGGGGATACGAGCAGTACTTC
CASSPVGTGGYEQYF
>many|NA|TRBV5-1|TRBJ2-1
TGCGCCAGCAGCACCAGTAGTTACAATGAGCAGTTCTTC
CASSTSSYNEQFF
>many|NA|TRBV7-8|TRBJ2-3
TGTGCCAGCAGCTTAGTTCTTCTCGCGACCACAGATACGCAGTATTTT
CASSLVLLATTDTQYF
>many|TRBD2|TRBV20-1|TRBJ2-1
TGCAGTGCTAAATTAGCGGGGGTTTACAATGAGCAGTTCTTC
CSAKLAGVYNEQFF
>many|NA|TRBV5-6|TRBJ2-1
TGTGCCAGCAGCCCCCCGGCCTACAATGAGCAGTTCTTC
CASSPPAYNEQFF
>many|NA|TRBV28|TRBJ2-7
TGTGCCAGCAGTCCCTACCCCGGGGTCTACGAGCAGTACTTC
CASSPYPGVYEQYF